This T cell receptor beta chain appears in the sequencing data of a study of regulatory T cells in long-lasting Graves disease. Ten or more counts support this clonotype. Germline V CDR1 and CDR2: MDHEN, SYDVKM. The CDR3 is 15 residues long. Trimming removed 8 bases at V and 5 bases at J, with 19 bases between. Stated time point: persistent/refractory GD, antithyroid drugs over 5 years with positive TRAb. The TCR library was made from RNA extracted from PBMCs. All patients originated from an endocrinology department located in Xi'an, China. Researchers made TCR beta libraries by using iRepertoire HTBI primers and running Arm-PCR on CDR3 regions. MiXCR, run by TCRdb on the multiplex PCR reads, gives a single entry per CDR3 protein. Seen here are over 350,000 distinct CDR3 sequences, less than 25% observed once, and the top ten hold around 20%.

The sequencing here drew on peripheral blood mononuclear cells (PBMCs), taken when the disease was refractory, from a patient treated with antithyroid drugs. This chain links TRBV28 with TRBJ1-5; TRBD1 might be the D (6 bases). The clonotype was recovered from a female donor with Graves disease. The CDR3: CASLSGGGAYQPQHF. The CDR3 coding sequence is TGTGCCAGCCTATCTGGGGGGGGGGCATATCAGCCCCAGCATTTT.